This entry is about one TCR beta chain. This clone was recorded once. Its antigen specificity is not known. Sequence at one end of the junction differs from germline and may be a read error. This sample is drawn from a study of blood T cell repertoires in COVID-19 (TCRdb year 2020). For context, the study as a whole: The collaborator samples originated in the United States, Italy and Spain and spanned the acute and convalescent phases of COVID-19. The material from the prospective study consisted of cDNA or gDNA derived from T cells, B-cell-depleted T cells, or PBMCs. Deeply sampled blood TCRbeta repertoires from subjects exposed to, actively infected with, or recovered from COVID-19 were included in the dataset. A freely available public database, intended as a resource for researchers studying the immune response to SARS-CoV-2, is where the repertoires were released. Samples were obtained from the ongoing ImmuneRACE study (first 160 participants) and from about 1,300 subjects provided by 6 global collaborators. A de-identified subject ID, COVID-19 status, age in years and sex were almost always included in the sample metadata. Where available, HLA class I and class II types were obtained from metadata supplied by the sample provider rather than from assay-based typing.

Broad study findings and their caveats: The amount of clinical and demographic metadata varied by source and participant and was provided uncurated.

In the germline V gene, CDR1 corresponds to MDHEN and CDR2 to SYDVKM. The CDR3 has 8 amino acids, counting the end cysteine and phenylalanine. Of the read, only the CDR3 DNA is kept; its 24 bases are in frame from base 1. TCRbeta CDR3 regions were amplified from genomic DNA by means of the immunoSEQ Assay, a bias-controlled multiplex PCR. In the paper's pipeline: The number of nucleated cells in each sample was estimated from the amplification of reference gene primers within the assay. Sequence reads were collapsed and filtered to measure the absolute abundance of every unique TCRbeta CDR3 rearrangement. For each sample, productive Simpson clonality was calculated by taking the square root of Simpson's diversity index across productive rearrangements. Held by TCRdb, this immuneACCESS table contains in-frame sequences only and omits some clones. Under half of the omission traces to an unresolved V gene where checked; the cause of the rest is unknown. D and trimming were read from the DNA, whereas the V and J calls and clone size are those reported in that table. Within this sample are approximately 120,000 clones, with 74% of them counted one time only. The ten largest clonotypes hold 4.5% to 6% of the sample.

At one collaborating source in Seattle, patients were enrolled during active infection and were followed longitudinally through the course of disease. Collaborating institutions collected whole blood in K2EDTA tubes following their own protocols. For TCRbeta analysis, collaborators shipped samples in one of three forms: frozen whole blood, isolated PBMCs, or DNA extracted from either of those sample types. The receptor's source is a man older than 75 with COVID-19, enrolled during active disease. Sequenced: peripheral blood. Here the chain combines TRBV28 and TRBJ2-6; matching of 6 bases hints at TRBD1 as the D gene. The DNA sequence is given as TGTGCCAGCAGTTCGGACAGTTTC. This yields the protein CASSSDSF.